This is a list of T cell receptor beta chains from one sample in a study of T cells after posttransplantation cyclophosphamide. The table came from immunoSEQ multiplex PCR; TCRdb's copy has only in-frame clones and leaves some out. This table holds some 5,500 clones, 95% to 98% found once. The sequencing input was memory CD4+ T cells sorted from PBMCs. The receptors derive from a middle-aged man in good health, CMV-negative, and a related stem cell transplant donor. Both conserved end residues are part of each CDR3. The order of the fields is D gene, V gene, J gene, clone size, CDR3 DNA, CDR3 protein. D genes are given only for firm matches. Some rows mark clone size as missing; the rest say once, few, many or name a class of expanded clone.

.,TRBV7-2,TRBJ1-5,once,TGTGCCAGCAGTCCCGACGGGGACATCAATCAGCCCCAGCATTTT,CASSPDGDINQPQHF
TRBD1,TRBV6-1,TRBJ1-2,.,TGTGCCAGCATCCGGGACAGGGGTTCGGATGGCTACACCTTC,CASIRDRGSDGYTF
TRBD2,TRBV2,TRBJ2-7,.,TGTGCCAGCCGAGGGGACTACTCCTACGAGCAGTACTTC,CASRGDYSYEQYF
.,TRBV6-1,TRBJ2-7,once,TGTGCCAGCAGTGAGGCAGATTTTTACGAGCAGTACTTC,CASSEADFYEQYF
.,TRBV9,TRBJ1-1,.,TGTGCCAGCAGCGGATCAGGGCGACGGGACACTGAAGCTTTCTTT,CASSGSGRRDTEAFF
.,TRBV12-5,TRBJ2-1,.,TGTGCTAGTGGTTTGGGCGGCCAATATGAGCAGTTCTTC,CASGLGGQYEQFF
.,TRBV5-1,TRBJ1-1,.,TGCGCCAGCAGCTTGTTAGGGGATGTGAACACTGAAGCTTTCTTT,CASSLLGDVNTEAFF
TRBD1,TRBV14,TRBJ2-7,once,TGTGCCAGCAGCCAAGAGGGTGGCTGGGGGGACAGGAGCTCCTACGAGCAGTACTTC,CASSQEGGWGDRSSYEQYF
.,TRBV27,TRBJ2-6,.,TGTGCCAGCAGTCGGGTGCTCTCTGGGGCCAACGTCCTGACTTTC,CASSRVLSGANVLTF
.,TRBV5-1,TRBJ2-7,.,TGCGCCAGCATGCTGAGGGGAGGAACCGAGCAGTACTTC,CASMLRGGTEQYF
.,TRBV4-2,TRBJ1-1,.,TGTGCCAGCAGCCAAACCGGGGCCGGGGGGCGTACTGAAGCTTTCTTT,CASSQTGAGGRTEAFF
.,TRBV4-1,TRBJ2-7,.,TGCGCCAGCAGCCAAGTAATGAGCCGCGAGCAGTACTTC,CASSQVMSREQYF
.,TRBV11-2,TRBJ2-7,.,TGTGCCAGCAGCCAGACAGGGGGTACTAGCGGAGAGCAGTACTTC,CASSQTGGTSGEQYF